The 22 T cell receptor beta chains in this list originate from one sample, sequenced in a study of post-analysis software for immune sequencing data. These receptors are not linked to any known antigen. Unique molecular identifiers were carried by the TCR beta cDNA libraries. TCRdb reprocessed the PCR reads via MiXCR and lists one record per CDR3 protein. The sample shows some 260,000 distinct CDR3 sequences, about 38% of them seen only once. Study-level results: Patients had higher frequencies than controls of five or six TRBV segments, including TRBV5-6, TRBV5-1 and TRBV20-1.

The material sequenced was blood. These receptors came from a girl between 5 and 17 years old with multiple sclerosis.

With respect to this clonotype: With a much larger clone just one base away, this may be a read error. The J gene is TRBJ2-3, the V gene TRBV15, with 10 bases identical to TRBD2. The V gene's germline CDR1 is LNHNV and CDR2 YYDKDF (reference sequence). CDR3 length: 15 residues. The trim removed 11 bases at V and 6 bases at J, leaving 14 bases unmatched. The CDR3 region is CASQAAGGVVDTQYF. CDR3 sequence (DNA): TGTGCCTCACAGGCAGCGGGAGGGGTTGTTGATACGCAGTATTTT.

The J gene is TRBJ1-1, the V gene TRBV28; D remains ambiguous. V was pared by 8 bases and J by 1 base, with 14 bases between. The CDR3 is 14 residues long. Germline V lookup: CDR1 MDHEN, CDR2 SYDVKM. The CDR3 reads CASLIAFGNTEAFF. The CDR3 DNA reads as TGTGCCAGCCTTATTGCGTTCGGGAACACTGAAGCTTTCTTT.

The V and J genes are TRBV7-9 and TRBJ2-7; D is ambiguous. The CDR3 spans 12 residues. The germline V and J ends were trimmed by 1 base and 5 bases, with 6 bases remaining between them. Germline values: CDR1 SEHNR, CDR2 FQNEAQ (reference sequence). CDR3 sequence reads: CASSLVSNEQYF. The CDR3 DNA follows: TGTGCCAGCAGCTTAGTTAGTAACGAGCAGTACTTC. Supplemented by reference TRBV7-9 and TRBJ2-7, the full variable domain reads DTGVSQNPRHKITKRGQNVTFRCDPISEHNRLYWYRQTLGQGPEFLTYFQNEAQLEKSRLLSDRFSAERPKGSFSTLEIQRTEQGDSAMYLCASSLVSNEQYFGPGTRLTVT.

V usage is TRBV6-2 or TRBV6-3 and J usage is TRBJ1-6; 7 bases line up with TRBD1. Germline V gene data show CDR1 as MNHEY and CDR2 as SVGEGT. The CDR3 contains 17 residues. Germline trimming cut 2 bases from V and 5 bases from J; bases unmatched to any gene: 9. As DNA, the CDR3 is TGTGCCAGCAGTTACCGCGAAGGGACAGCGAATAATTCACCCCTCCACTTT. Translated, it gives CASSYREGTANNSPLHF.

This chain uses TRBV5-1 with TRBJ2-7; tentative D call: TRBD2 (6 bases). V lost 1 base to trimming and J lost 0 bases, with 14 bases between them. Germline CDR1 reads SGHRS; CDR2 reads YFSETQ. The CDR3 is 16 residues long. The CDR3 reads CASSLFAGSISYEQYF. For the CDR3, the DNA is TGCGCCAGCAGCTTGTTTGCGGGATCAATCTCCTACGAGCAGTACTTC. The full variable domain, completed using reference TRBV5-1 and TRBJ2-7, is KAGVTQTPRYLIKTRGQQVTLSCSPISGHRSVSWYQQTPGQGLQFLFEYFSETQRNKGNFPGRFSGRQFSNSRSEMNVSTLELGDSALYLCASSLFAGSISYEQYFGPGTRLTVT.

This clonotype was seen repeatedly, ten times or more. The V and J genes are TRBV6-6 and TRBJ1-6, with D perhaps TRBD1 (5 bases). This CDR3 is built from 15 residues. With 4 bases removed from V and 10 bases from J, the gap between germline ends came to 17 bases. In germline, CDR1 is MNHNY, CDR2 SVGAGI (reference sequence). The CDR3 is CASSFSRGYDSPLHF. CDR3 sequence (DNA): TGTGCCAGCAGTTTCTCGAGGGGCTACGACTCACCCCTCCACTTT.

This clonotype was recorded at least ten times. The chain combines TRBV29-1 with TRBJ2-1, with 10 bases matching TRBD2. V lost 4 bases, J lost 5 bases, and 17 bases stayed unmatched. This CDR3 is 18 amino acids long. Germline assignment: CDR1 SQVTM and CDR2 ANQGSEA. The CDR3 coding sequence is TGCAGCGTTGTCCCCCTAGCGGGAGTGAGTTTCAGGAACAATGAGCAGTTCTTC. It yields the protein CSVVPLAGVSFRNNEQFF.

This clonotype was seen at least ten times. The chain recombines TRBV6-1 with TRBJ2-3, with 8 bases lining up with TRBD1. V lost 1 base, J lost 2 bases, and 5 bases stayed unmatched. The germline CDR1 and CDR2 sequences are MNHNS and SASEGT. This CDR3 spans 16 amino acids. Here the CDR3 DNA reads TGTGCCAGCAGTGAAGAAGGGACAGGACCCACAGATACGCAGTATTTT. Protein: CASSEEGTGPTDTQYF.

This clonotype was seen a few times. A much more abundant neighbour one base away suggests this may be a read error. The chain recombines TRBV7-9 with TRBJ2-3, with 7 bases matching TRBD1. Germline V gene data show CDR1 as SEHNR and CDR2 as FQNEAQ (reference sequence). This CDR3 has 15 residues. Written as DNA, the CDR3 is TGTTCCAGCAGCCCCGACAGGGTGGGCACAGATACGCAGTATTTT. This encodes CSSSPDRVGTDTQYF.

In this sample, this clonotype turned up many times. The chain combines TRBV7-2 with TRBJ2-3; 13 positions agree with TRBD2. CDR1 and CDR2 (germline): SGHTA, FQGNSA. Trimming removed 6 bases from V and 2 bases from J; junction bases left unmatched: 2. This CDR3 is built from 15 residues. This CDR3 is CASRLAGGPTDTQYF. The CDR3 DNA reads as TGTGCCAGCAGACTAGCGGGAGGGCCCACAGATACGCAGTATTTT.

This clonotype was counted once. This chain links TRBV28 with TRBJ2-5; D gene unclear. V lost 1 base to trimming and J lost 3 bases, with 9 bases between them. CDR3 length equals 14 residues. Germline assignment: CDR1 MDHEN and CDR2 SYDVKM. Written as DNA, the CDR3 is TGTGCCAGCAGTTTATACGACTTCAAAGAGACCCAGTACTTC. It specifies CASSLYDFKETQYF.

This chain uses TRBV20-1 with TRBJ1-2; no firm D call. The CDR3 has 14 residues. Trimming cost V 5 bases and J 1 base, with 14 bases left between them. Looked up from germline, CDR1 is DFQATT and CDR2 is SNEGSKA (reference sequence). The CDR3 protein is CSAAEGRVNYGYTF. The CDR3 DNA sequence: TGCAGTGCTGCGGAGGGTCGAGTTAACTATGGCTACACCTTC.

This sequence joins TRBV28 and TRBJ2-1; D gene uncertain. The V gene's germline CDR1 is MDHEN and CDR2 SYDVKM. The V end was cut by 3 bases, the J end by 4 bases, with 10 bases between. This CDR3 is 14 amino acids long. The CDR3: CASSLSPPYNEQFF. The DNA for the CDR3 is TGTGCCAGCAGTTTGAGCCCACCTTACAATGAGCAGTTCTTC.

A word on this clonotype: Since a much larger clone is just one base distant, this may be a read error. The V gene is TRBV15, the J gene TRBJ2-1, with TRBD2 matching over 8 bases. Gene TRBJ2-7 matches the end of the DNA better, so the J call may be wrong. The germline CDR1 and CDR2 sequences are LNHNV and YYDKDF (reference sequence). This CDR3 has 16 residues. The CDR3 DNA reads as TGTGCCACCAGCCCGGGGGGGCTCAGCTCCTACAATGAGCAGTACTTC. Its protein product is CATSPGGLSSYNEQYF.

The chain joins TRBV13 to TRBJ2-3; the D is unclear. Trimming removed 4 bases from V and 6 bases from J, with 14 bases in between. The germline V gene has CDR1 PRHDT and CDR2 FYEKMQ (reference sequence). This CDR3 is built from 14 residues. The CDR3 region is CASSYRWVMDTQYF. Here the CDR3 DNA reads TGTGCCAGCAGCTACCGATGGGTTATGGATACGCAGTATTTT.

The rearrangement joins TRBV11-2 to TRBJ1-4; D gene ambiguous. The length of the CDR3 is 15 residues. The V gene's germline CDR1 is SGHAT and CDR2 FQNNGV. Trimming shortened V by 5 bases and J by 7 bases, and 17 bases separated the two germline ends. The CDR3: CASSPAGELGEKLFF. Written as DNA, the CDR3 is TGTGCCAGCAGCCCCGCCGGGGAGCTAGGTGAAAAACTGTTTTTT.

This clonotype turned up a few times. A much more abundant neighbour one base away suggests this may be a read error. The chain joins TRBV11-2 to TRBJ2-5, with D tentatively TRBD1 (6 bases). Germline lookup yields CDR1 SGHAT and CDR2 FQNNGV. CDR3 length: 13 residues. CDR3 loop: CAGSYRVSETQYF. CDR3 bases: TGTGCCGGCAGCTACAGGGTCTCGGAGACCCAGTACTTC. Using reference TRBV11-2 and TRBJ2-5 for the parts outside the CDR3, the full variable domain is EAGVAQSPRYKIIEKRQSVAFWCNPISGHATLYWYQQILGQGPKLLIQFQNNGVVDDSQLPKDRFSAERLKGVDSTLKIQPAKLEDSAVYLCAGSYRVSETQYFGPGTRLLVL.

Of note for this clonotype: An end of the junction differs from the germline gene, which may be a read error. The CDR3 DNA sequence: TGTGCCAGCAGCTTCCGGGGATCCGGTGAAAAACGGTTTTTT. Translation: CASSFRGSGEKRFF. This rearrangement joins TRBV5-4 to TRBJ1-4; D is ambiguous. The CDR3 contains 14 residues. CDR1 and CDR2 (germline): SGHNT, YYREEE (reference sequence).

The chain has TRBV10-3 and TRBJ1-1, with 7 positions matching TRBD1. V lost 5 bases to trimming and J lost 0 bases; unmatched junction nucleotides: 6. Germline values: CDR1 ENHRY, CDR2 SYGVKD. The CDR3 spans 15 residues. The CDR3 region is CAISTLGQLNTEAFF. CDR3 coding DNA: TGTGCCATCAGTACGTTGGGACAGCTGAACACTGAAGCTTTCTTT.

V and J are TRBV7-2 and TRBJ1-2; the match to TRBD1 covers 7 bases. The CDR3 length is 14 residues. The trim removed 0 bases at V and 2 bases at J, leaving 0 bases unmatched. Germline CDR1 SGHTA, CDR2 FQGNSA. The CDR3 sequence is CASSLATGNYGYTF. Here the CDR3 DNA reads TGTGCCAGCAGCTTAGCGACAGGGAACTATGGCTACACCTTC.

This sequence joins TRBV5-1 and TRBJ2-1, with D possibly being TRBD2 (5 bases). The CDR3 covers 17 residues. V gave up 4 bases and J gave up 1 base, with 18 bases separating them. The V gene's germline CDR1 is SGHRS and CDR2 YFSETQ. CDR3 sequence reads: CASSTRAAMGSYNEQFF. CDR3 DNA sequence: TGCGCCAGCAGCACTAGGGCGGCCATGGGATCCTACAATGAGCAGTTCTTC.

This clonotype was picked up many times. The chain combines TRBV29-1 with TRBJ1-2, with a weak D call TRBD1 (5 bases). CDR3 size: 12 residues. V lost 7 bases and J lost 8, with 17 bases in between. In germline, CDR1 is SQVTM, CDR2 ANQGSEA. CDR3 DNA: TGCAGCGCGACGGGTGGAGGGGACGGCTACACCTTC. It yields the protein CSATGGGDGYTF.